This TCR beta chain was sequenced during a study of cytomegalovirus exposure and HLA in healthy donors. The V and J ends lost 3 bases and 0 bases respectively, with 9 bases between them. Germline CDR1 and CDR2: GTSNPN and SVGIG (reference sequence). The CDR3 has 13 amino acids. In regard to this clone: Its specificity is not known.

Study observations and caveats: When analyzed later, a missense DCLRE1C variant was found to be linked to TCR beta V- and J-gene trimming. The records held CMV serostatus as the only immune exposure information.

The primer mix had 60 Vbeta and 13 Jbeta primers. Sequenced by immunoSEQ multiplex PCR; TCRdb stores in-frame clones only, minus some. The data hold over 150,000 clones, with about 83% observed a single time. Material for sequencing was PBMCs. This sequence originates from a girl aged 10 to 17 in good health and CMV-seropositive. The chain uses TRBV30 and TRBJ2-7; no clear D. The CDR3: CAWSLLSSYEQYF. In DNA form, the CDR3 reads TGTGCCTGGAGCCTCTTGAGCTCCTACGAGCAGTACTTC.